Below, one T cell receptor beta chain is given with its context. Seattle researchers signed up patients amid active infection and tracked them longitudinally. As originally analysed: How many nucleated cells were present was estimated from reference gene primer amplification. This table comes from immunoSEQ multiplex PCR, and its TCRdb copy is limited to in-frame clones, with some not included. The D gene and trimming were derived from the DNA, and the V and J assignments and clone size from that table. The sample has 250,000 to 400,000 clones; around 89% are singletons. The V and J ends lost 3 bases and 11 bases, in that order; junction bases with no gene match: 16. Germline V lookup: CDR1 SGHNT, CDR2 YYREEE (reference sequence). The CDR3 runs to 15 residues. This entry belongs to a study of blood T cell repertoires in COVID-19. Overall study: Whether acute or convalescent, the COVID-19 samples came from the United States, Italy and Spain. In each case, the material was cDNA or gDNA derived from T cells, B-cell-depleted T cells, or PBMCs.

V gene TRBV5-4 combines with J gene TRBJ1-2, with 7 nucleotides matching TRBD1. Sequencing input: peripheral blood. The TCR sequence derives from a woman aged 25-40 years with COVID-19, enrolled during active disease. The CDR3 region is CASSSRLETGPPYTF. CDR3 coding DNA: TGTGCCAGCAGCTCCCGACTAGAGACAGGGCCACCTTACACCTTC.